Listed below are T cell receptor beta chains from one sample, sequenced in a study of identical twins. MiXCR, applied by TCRdb to the 5' RACE reads, yields one record per CDR3 protein. The table records approximately 300,000 distinct CDR3 sequences, 8% to 9.5% of them present only once. This sample was also put to use in a study of yellow fever vaccine responses in identical twins.

The sequenced sample was CD8+ T cells sorted from blood. The receptor set was obtained from a woman aged 18-29 years in good health. CDR3s include the opening cysteine and the closing phenylalanine or tryptophan. A D gene is named only where the DNA matches it firmly. Part of the rows lack a size; the others show once, few, many or a class for expanded clones.

J: TRBJ1-2
V: TRBV20-1
D: TRBD1
size: many
CDR3: CSARKTGGVGISNYGYTF
DNA: TGCAGTGCTAGAAAAACAGGGGGCGTTGGGATTTCTAACTATGGCTACACCTTC

J: TRBJ2-7
V: TRBV27
D: TRBD1
size: .
CDR3: CATGQGNPYEQYF
DNA: TGTGCCACCGGACAGGGCAATCCCTACGAGCAGTACTTC

J: TRBJ2-1
V: TRBV12-3/TRBV12-4
D: .
size: many
CDR3: CASSHKSYNEQFF
DNA: TGTGCCAGCAGCCATAAGAGCTACAATGAGCAGTTCTTC

J: TRBJ2-5
V: TRBV6-2/TRBV6-3
D: .
size: many
CDR3: CASSPRLEETQYF
DNA: TGTGCCAGCAGCCCTCGGTTGGAAGAGACCCAGTACTTC

J: TRBJ2-4
V: TRBV6-5
D: TRBD1
size: many
CDR3: CASSYVDRVDQNIQYF
DNA: TGTGCCAGCAGTTACGTGGACAGGGTTGACCAAAACATTCAGTACTTC

J: TRBJ2-3
V: TRBV10-3
D: TRBD2
size: many
CDR3: CAISEGLADTQYF
DNA: TGTGCCATCAGTGAGGGACTAGCGGATACGCAGTATTTT

J: TRBJ2-3
V: TRBV24-1
D: .
size: .
CDR3: CATSDFRPRKDTQYF
DNA: TGTGCCACCAGTGATTTTCGGCCCCGTAAGGATACGCAGTATTTT

J: TRBJ2-7
V: TRBV5-1
D: .
size: many
CDR3: CASSLDAGVSYEQYF
DNA: TGCGCCAGCAGCTTGGATGCAGGGGTTTCCTACGAGCAGTACTTC

J: TRBJ2-3
V: TRBV5-1
D: TRBD2
size: few
CDR3: CASTGTSGDSTDTQYF
DNA: TGCGCCAGCACCGGGACTAGCGGGGATAGCACAGATACGCAGTATTTT

J: TRBJ2-1
V: TRBV5-1
D: TRBD1
size: few
CDR3: CASRGTGDEQFF
DNA: TGCGCCAGCAGGGGGACAGGGGATGAGCAGTTCTTC

J: TRBJ2-5
V: TRBV7-2
D: .
size: .
CDR3: CASSLSHEWAYQETQYF
DNA: TGTGCCAGCAGCTTATCCCACGAGTGGGCGTACCAAGAGACCCAGTACTTC

J: TRBJ2-5
V: TRBV20-1
D: .
size: many
CDR3: CSARGPEETQYF
DNA: TGCAGTGCTAGAGGCCCGGAAGAGACCCAGTACTTC

J: TRBJ2-1
V: TRBV19
D: .
size: few
CDR3: CASTNYNEQFF
DNA: TGTGCCAGTACGAACTACAATGAGCAGTTCTTC

J: TRBJ2-7
V: TRBV7-9
D: TRBD1
size: .
CDR3: CASSGQGTGTGTYEQYF
DNA: TGTGCCAGCAGCGGACAGGGGACCGGGACAGGGACTTACGAGCAGTACTTC

J: TRBJ2-3
V: TRBV11-2
D: .
size: .
CDR3: CASSLAGLDTQYF
DNA: TGTGCCAGCAGCTTAGCCGGGTTGGATACGCAGTATTTT

J: TRBJ2-1
V: TRBV6-1
D: .
size: .
CDR3: CASTPLAGPYNEQFF
DNA: TGTGCCAGCACCCCGCTGGCAGGCCCATACAATGAGCAGTTCTTC

J: TRBJ2-1
V: TRBV27
D: TRBD2
size: few
CDR3: CASSPRLAGKQFF
DNA: TGTGCCAGCAGCCCACGACTAGCGGGGAAGCAGTTCTTC

J: TRBJ2-5
V: TRBV6-5
D: TRBD2
size: few
CDR3: CASSYPRSGDGETQYF
DNA: TGTGCCAGCAGTTACCCCCGGAGCGGGGACGGAGAGACCCAGTACTTC

J: TRBJ1-5
V: TRBV5-6
D: .
size: many
CDR3: CASSLFTGQPQHF
DNA: TGTGCCAGCAGCTTGTTTACCGGCCAGCCCCAGCATTTT

J: TRBJ1-1
V: TRBV27
D: .
size: few
CDR3: CASSLSWGGVHTEAFF
DNA: TGTGCCAGCAGTTTATCGTGGGGTGGTGTTCACACTGAAGCTTTCTTT

J: TRBJ2-5
V: TRBV29-1
D: .
size: many
CDR3: CSVEFSTWESQETQYF
DNA: TGCAGCGTTGAGTTTAGCACCTGGGAGTCACAAGAGACCCAGTACTTC

J: TRBJ2-5
V: TRBV28
D: TRBD1
size: .
CDR3: CASSFDRGKPRETQYF
DNA: TGTGCCAGCAGTTTCGACAGGGGAAAGCCTCGGGAGACCCAGTACTTC

J: TRBJ2-3
V: TRBV7-9
D: TRBD1
size: few
CDR3: CASSGFDRGIVPDTQYF
DNA: TGTGCCAGCAGCGGGTTCGACAGGGGAATTGTGCCGGATACGCAGTATTTT

J: TRBJ2-7
V: TRBV5-1
D: .
size: .
CDR3: CASSLEAREQYF
DNA: TGCGCCAGCAGCTTAGAGGCACGGGAGCAGTACTTC

J: TRBJ1-3
V: TRBV7-8
D: .
size: many
CDR3: CASSLGLAGNTIYF
DNA: TGTGCCAGCAGCTTAGGGTTGGCTGGAAACACCATATATTTT

J: TRBJ1-5
V: TRBV28
D: .
size: few
CDR3: CASSWAIDQPQHF
DNA: TGTGCCAGCAGCTGGGCCATTGATCAGCCCCAGCATTTT

J: TRBJ1-2
V: TRBV29-1
D: .
size: .
CDR3: CSDYAETGNGYTF
DNA: TGCAGCGACTATGCGGAAACGGGGAATGGCTACACCTTC

J: TRBJ2-1
V: TRBV28
D: TRBD2
size: .
CDR3: CASSFDLSGGIYNEQFF
DNA: TGTGCCAGCAGTTTTGATCTTTCGGGGGGAATTTACAATGAGCAGTTCTTC

J: TRBJ1-1
V: TRBV29-1
D: .
size: many
CDR3: CSVESLNTEAFF
DNA: TGCAGCGTTGAGTCTTTGAACACTGAAGCTTTCTTT

J: TRBJ2-1
V: TRBV4-1
D: TRBD1
size: few
CDR3: CASQGQVNNEQFF
DNA: TGCGCCAGCCAGGGACAGGTCAACAATGAGCAGTTCTTC

J: TRBJ1-1
V: TRBV7-9
D: .
size: many
CDR3: CASSFPGNTEAFF
DNA: TGTGCCAGCAGCTTCCCAGGGAACACTGAAGCTTTCTTT

J: TRBJ2-5
V: TRBV11-2
D: .
size: .
CDR3: CASSSRRDFLTGSPSETQYF
DNA: TGTGCCAGCAGCTCACGCCGGGATTTCTTAACAGGGAGCCCCTCGGAGACCCAGTACTTC

J: TRBJ2-2
V: TRBV11-2
D: .
size: .
CDR3: CASTWGAPGELFF
DNA: TGTGCCAGCACCTGGGGGGCCCCCGGGGAGCTGTTTTTT

J: TRBJ2-2
V: TRBV30
D: TRBD2
size: .
CDR3: CAWNPGLAELNTGELFF
DNA: TGTGCCTGGAATCCGGGACTAGCGGAGCTAAACACCGGGGAGCTGTTTTTT

J: TRBJ2-7
V: TRBV7-9
D: .
size: few
CDR3: CASSRERTREIHEQYF
DNA: TGTGCCAGCAGCCGAGAAAGGACACGAGAAATCCACGAGCAGTACTTC

J: TRBJ2-1
V: TRBV12-3/TRBV12-4
D: TRBD2
size: many
CDR3: CASSLLAGYNEQFF
DNA: TGTGCCAGCAGTCTACTAGCGGGTTACAATGAGCAGTTCTTC

J: TRBJ2-7
V: TRBV7-7
D: .
size: .
CDR3: CASSLEAGVTYEQYF
DNA: TGTGCTAGCAGCTTAGAGGCGGGTGTAACCTACGAGCAGTACTTC